The text below deals with one T cell receptor beta chain. What it binds is not known. The CDR3 sequence is 15 residues long. V was clipped by 3 bases and J by 7 bases, with 18 bases between them. CDR1 is LGHNA, CDR2 YSLEER, per germline. The repertoire was sequenced with immunoSEQ multiplex PCR; TCRdb's copy has only in-frame clones and lacks some. This table has around 100,000 clones, 65% to 85% appearing once. The data originate from a study of T cell responses to AZD1222 COVID-19 vaccine. Study observations and caveats: The donor group comprised mostly white British people and more females; the analysis possibly underestimated clonal diversity.

The sample was peripheral blood, taken on day 0 of AZD1222 vaccination. This sequence was found in an adult in good health. The chain couples TRBV4-3 to TRBJ1-2, with D possibly TRBD1 on 6 matching bases. The CDR3 spells CASSQEGRGLSGYTF. For the CDR3, the DNA is TGCGCCAGCAGCCAGGAGGGCAGGGGACTTTCTGGCTACACCTTC.